This T cell receptor beta chain comes out of a study of T cell responses to AZD1222 COVID-19 vaccine. About the study: Pooled in the analysis were second doses at about 4 or about 12 weeks.

Study-level points and caveats: Mostly white British, mostly female donors; authors suggested clonal diversity may be underestimated. Spike-specific TCR breadth and depth rose after two AZD1222 doses.

Profiling relied on immunoSEQ multiplex PCR, and the TCRdb table lists in-frame clones only, not all of them. The table has 150,000 to 200,000 clones, less than 95% seen once. The length of the CDR3 is 18 residues. The V and J ends lost 5 bases and 3 bases respectively, with 25 bases between them. The germline CDR1 and CDR2 sequences are SGHAT and FQNNGV. Comments on this clone: The antigen remains unidentified.

This sequence was found in an adult in good health. V gene TRBV11-2 combines with J gene TRBJ2-5; tentative D call: TRBD1 (5 bases). This material consisted of peripheral blood, taken on day 0 of AZD1222 vaccination. Written as DNA, the CDR3 is TGTGCCAGCAGCACCCGTCCCTATACCAGGGTGGTAAAAGAGACCCAGTACTTC. This gives the protein CASSTRPYTRVVKETQYF.